This T cell receptor (beta chain) was documented in a study of shared clonotypes between healthy human individuals. Data came from immunoSEQ multiplex PCR; TCRdb stores just in-frame clones and leaves some out. The data show a few hundred thousand clones, with more than 60% seen just once and more than 9% held by the top ten. Source material: memory CD4+ T cells sorted from blood. Specified subset: CD45RA-negative fraction. The sequence came from a man aged 25 to 40 in good health.

The CDR3 DNA is TGTGCCAGCAGGCCCCGCCCGACAGGGTCTAAAGAGACCCAGTACTTC. This encodes CASRPRPTGSKETQYF. The chain carries TRBV28 and TRBJ2-5; TRBD1 matches 7 bases. V was pared by 6 bases and J by 3 bases, with 13 bases of the junction left unmatched. Per germline, CDR1 MDHEN and CDR2 SYDVKM. The CDR3 runs to 16 residues.